This record looks at one T cell receptor beta chain sequence and its context. The antigen is undetermined. Over chemoradiotherapy, repertoires were sampled more than once. This record comes from a study of chemoradiotherapy in HPV16-positive cancers. General observations from the study: HPV-responsive T-cell expansion during chemoradiotherapy was linked to improved recurrence-free survival in HPV16-positive patients.

Assay used: immunoSEQ multiplex PCR; TCRdb lists only in-frame clones, some missing. The sample shows about 17,000 clones, under 90% of them seen only once. V shed 0 bases and J shed 3 bases, with 12 bases lying between them. Per the germline V gene, CDR1 is SGHRS and CDR2 is YFSETQ. This CDR3 is built from 16 residues. This TCR derives from a human donor with HPV-associated anogenital cancer. The sequencing used blood, collected from a patient who underwent chemoradiotherapy. This chain connects TRBV5-1 to TRBJ2-2, with D maybe TRBD2 (6 bases). DNA of the CDR3: TGCGCCAGCAGCTTGGACGGGGGAGGCTACACCGGGGAGCTGTTTTTT. Protein product: CASSLDGGGYTGELFF.